This TCR beta chain was retrieved from a study of T cells after posttransplantation cyclophosphamide. Study-wide findings and caveats: Later blood repertoires were often dominated by clones from the donor CD8+ memory compartment. Blood and skin or GI T cell repertoires showed limited TRB overlap.

In the case of this clone: The antigen is not known.

Sequenced by immunoSEQ multiplex PCR; TCRdb stores in-frame clones only, minus some. The table lists approximately 50,000 clones, roughly 94% of them singletons. Trimming removed 3 bases at V and 8 bases at J, with 23 bases between. Germline CDR1 reads SGDLS; CDR2 reads YYNGEE. The CDR3 totals 17 residues. Peripheral blood was collected from the related graft donor on the marrow donation day. This chain connects TRBV9 to TRBJ1-4, with D maybe TRBD1 (6 bases). The sequenced sample was PBMCs. This sequence was found in a woman in her twenties or thirties in good health and a related stem cell transplant donor. DNA for the CDR3: TGTGCCAGCAGCGCCGGGACACTGACCTCCTTTGGGGAAAAACTGTTTTTT. Protein: CASSAGTLTSFGEKLFF.